This TCR beta chain comes out of a study of blood T cells in healthy people across ages. This clonotype showed up many times. Combining a sample-barcoded 5' primer with a J-beta primer mix, a second PCR ran for 7 to 11 cycles. Using its own MiXCR run on the 5' RACE reads, TCRdb lists one record per CDR3 protein. The repertoire consists of about 600,000 distinct CDR3 sequences, with under 55% occurring once and the leading ten covering around 25%. Each donor supplied roughly 10 milliliters of peripheral blood. Germline CDR1 and CDR2: LGHNA and YSLEER. The CDR3 has 15 amino acids. The receptor comes from an elderly man in good health. The J gene is TRBJ2-5, the V gene TRBV4-3; D unclear. The DNA end is more similar to TRBJ2-7, so the J call may be wrong. The sequencing sample was made of blood. In DNA form, the CDR3 reads TGCGCCAGCAGCCAAGATTTTGTCTACGGTAGCGAGCAGTACTTC. Its protein is CASSQDFVYGSEQYF.